Shown below are 10 T cell receptor beta chains from a single sample sequenced in a study of beta chain features in type 1 diabetes. The whole isolated RNA underwent reverse transcription, so sequencing captured expressed TCRB transcripts. Sequencing was performed with immunoSEQ multiplex PCR; in TCRdb, only in-frame clones are kept and a portion is missing. The sample holds hundreds of thousands of clones, 15% to 17% seen once. Input material: naive CD4+ T cells from blood. The receptors shown here come from a man between 18 and 29 years old in good health.

The V gene is TRBV7-2, the J gene TRBJ1-5; D is uncertain. Germline-derived CDR1 and CDR2 are SGHTA and FQGNSA. Trimming left V 4 bases short and J 9 bases short, with 10 bases between. The CDR3 sequence is 12 residues long. CDR3 DNA: TGTGCCAGCAGCTCCCCTCCAGGGCCCCAGCATTTT. Translated: CASSSPPGPQHF.

The genes are TRBV7-9 and TRBJ2-7, with D unresolved. The germline V gene encodes CDR1 SEHNR and CDR2 FQNEAQ (reference sequence). CDR3 length: 14 amino acids. V gave up 5 bases and J gave up 3 bases, with 14 bases separating them. CDR3 nucleotide sequence: TGTGCCAGCAGCCCTCGGGTGACCCACTACGAGCAGTACTTC. It yields the protein CASSPRVTHYEQYF.

This clone turned up a few times. The chain combines TRBV7-2 with TRBJ1-5, with D hard to call. The CDR3 sequence is 12 residues long. Trimming shortened V by 6 bases and J by 3 bases, and 6 bases separated the two germline ends. Per germline, CDR1 SGHTA and CDR2 FQGNSA. CDR3 loop: CASSRYNQPQHF. In nucleotides, the CDR3 is TGTGCCAGCAGTCGGTACAATCAGCCCCAGCATTTT.

This clone turned up a few times. The chain has TRBV6-1 and TRBJ2-6; D unclear. CDR1 and CDR2 (germline): MNHNS, SASEGT. The CDR3 totals 20 residues. V lost 2 bases, J lost 0 bases, and 20 bases lay in between. The chain's CDR3 is CASSERPLGRTSSGANVLTF. CDR3 nucleotide sequence: TGTGCCAGCAGTGAAAGGCCTCTCGGACGTACGAGCTCTGGGGCCAACGTCCTGACTTTC.

In this sample, this clone turned up a few times. This chain connects TRBV9 to TRBJ1-2; no reliable D call. The V and J ends lost 0 bases and 4 bases respectively, with 7 bases between them. CDR3 length equals 13 residues. Germline CDR1 is SGDLS and CDR2 is YYNGEE. The CDR3 DNA sequence: TGTGCCAGCAGCGTAGATGAGGGCTATGGCTACACCTTC. It is translated as CASSVDEGYGYTF.

V gene TRBV7-2 combines with J gene TRBJ2-7, with TRBD1 identical over 9 bases. Germline CDR1 is SGHTA and CDR2 is FQGNSA. This CDR3 has 14 residues. After removal of 4 bases from V and 7 bases from J, the junction contained 8 bases not matched to a gene. Here the CDR3 DNA reads TGTGCCAGCAGCTCGGCCGGGACAGGGATAGAGCAGTACTTC. Translation gives CASSSAGTGIEQYF.

The gene calls are TRBV25-1 and TRBJ2-1; tentatively, D is TRBD2 (5 bases). Germline values: CDR1 MGHDK, CDR2 SYGVNS. V was clipped by 5 bases and J by 0 bases, with 14 bases between them. The CDR3 spans 16 residues. The CDR3 protein is CASSTPLTSSYNEQFF. CDR3 sequence (DNA): TGTGCCAGCAGTACCCCCCTCACTAGCTCCTACAATGAGCAGTTCTTC.

J is TRBJ1-1 and V is TRBV7-9; 9 bases agree with TRBD1. Germline values: CDR1 SEHNR, CDR2 FQNEAQ (reference sequence). V shed 5 bases and J 3 bases; nucleotides not matched to a gene: 7. CDR3 size: 15 residues. The CDR3 here is CASSNRGLGDTEAFF. CDR3 nucleotides: TGTGCCAGCAGCAACAGGGGGCTAGGAGACACTGAAGCTTTCTTT.

The rearrangement joins TRBV6-1 to TRBJ2-5; D gene uncertain. Germline V CDR1 and CDR2: MNHNS, SASEGT. CDR3 length: 15 amino acids. Trimming shortened V by 2 bases and J by 2 bases, and 12 bases separated the two germline ends. As DNA, the CDR3 is TGTGCCAGCAGTGAAAGGTTTGGGCTTCAAGAGACCCAGTACTTC. Translation gives CASSERFGLQETQYF.

The genes are TRBV30 and TRBJ1-5; D is undetermined. Trimming shortened V by 1 base and J by 5 bases, and 9 bases separated the two germline ends. This CDR3 contains 13 residues. Germline V lookup: CDR1 GTSNPN, CDR2 SVGIG (reference sequence). The CDR3 sequence: CAWSGGGHQPQHF. In nucleotides, the CDR3 is TGTGCCTGGAGTGGAGGTGGGCATCAGCCCCAGCATTTT. Variable domain in full (rest from reference TRBV30 and TRBJ1-5): SQTIHQWPATLVQPVGSPLSLECTVEGTSNPNLYWYRQAAGRGLQLLFYSVGIGQISSEVPQNLSASRPQDRQFILSSKKLLLSDSGFYLCAWSGGGHQPQHFGDGTRLSIL.